The 10 T cell receptor beta chains presented below share a single source sample, sequenced in a study of graft-versus-host responses after intestinal transplantation. Antigens of these TCRs are unknown. Sequencing was performed with immunoSEQ multiplex PCR; in TCRdb, only in-frame clones are kept and a portion is missing. The sample lists 130,000 or so clones; more than 80% were seen once. The sample consisted of unstimulated CD4+ T cells sorted from spleen or lymph node cells, taken before intestinal transplant. The receptors come from a human donor who received an intestinal transplant.

This clone was picked up one time. The V and J genes are TRBV5-4 and TRBJ1-6; 12 positions agree with TRBD1. Germline V gene data show CDR1 as SGHNT and CDR2 as YYREEE (reference sequence). Trimming removed 3 bases from V and 10 bases from J; junction bases left unmatched: 5. The CDR3 is made up of 15 amino acids. Written as DNA, the CDR3 is TGTGCCAGCAGCTCGAGGGACAGGGGGCCCTCACCCCTCCACTTT. This codes for CASSSRDRGPSPLHF.

The J gene is TRBJ2-2, the V gene TRBV4-1; D is ambiguous. In germline, CDR1 is MGHRA, CDR2 YSYEKL. Trimming cost V 4 bases and J 2 bases, with 17 bases left between them. There are 17 residues in the CDR3. The CDR3 DNA sequence: TGCGCCAGCAGCCGATTTACCGCACTAACTAACACCGGGGAGCTGTTTTTT. It specifies CASSRFTALTNTGELFF.

The chain recombines TRBV5-1 with TRBJ1-3; possibly TRBD1 for D (6 bases). This CDR3 has 16 residues. Germline assignment: CDR1 SGHRS and CDR2 YFSETQ. Trimming took off 0 bases at V and 2 bases at J, with 12 bases between the two ends. CDR3 sequence reads: CASSLGSGVPGNTIYF. CDR3 in DNA: TGCGCCAGCAGCTTGGGTTCAGGGGTCCCTGGAAACACCATATATTTT.

The gene calls are TRBV6-5 and TRBJ2-7, with a weak D call TRBD2 (6 bases). CDR3 length equals 15 residues. Germline CDR1 MNHEY, CDR2 SVGAGI. With 2 bases removed from V and 3 bases from J, the gap between germline ends came to 14 bases. The CDR3, as DNA: TGTGCCAGCAGTTACGGGGGGTTGCTTGGCTACGAGCAGTACTTC. Translation: CASSYGGLLGYEQYF.

The V and J genes are TRBV6-6 and TRBJ2-2; D unresolved. CDR1 is MNHNY and CDR2 is SVGAGI in the germline V gene (reference sequence). The CDR3 is 16 residues long. V lost 0 bases, J lost 3 bases, and 11 bases lay in between. In DNA, the CDR3 is TGTGCCAGCAGTTACTCGAAAGTCCGGGACACCGGGGAGCTGTTTTTT. This translates into CASSYSKVRDTGELFF.

J is TRBJ2-1 and V is TRBV11-3; D gene unclear. Germline V gene data show CDR1 as SGHNT and CDR2 as YENEEA. This CDR3 spans 14 amino acids. The V gene lost 2 bases and the J gene lost 2 bases, with 7 bases spanning the gap. The CDR3 loop reads CASSLRDAYNEQFF. CDR3 in DNA: TGTGCCAGCAGCTTAAGAGATGCCTACAATGAGCAGTTCTTC.

This chain connects TRBV28 to TRBJ1-1, with unresolved D. The V end was cut by 3 bases, the J end by 10 bases, with 15 bases between. This CDR3 region has 13 residues. Germline-derived CDR1 and CDR2 are MDHEN and SYDVKM. CDR3 bases: TGTGCCAGCAGTTTTATTTCCGGGTGGGGAGCTTTCTTT. Translating gives CASSFISGWGAFF.

This sequence joins TRBV5-6 and TRBJ1-1, with 8 bases identical to TRBD1. Germline-derived CDR1 and CDR2 are SGHDT and YYEEEE. CDR3 length: 16 amino acids. J gave up 4 bases and V 2 bases, and 10 bases lay outside the gene matches. This chain's CDR3 is CASSLNTGTGGTEAFF. The CDR3, as DNA: TGTGCCAGCAGCTTAAATACCGGGACAGGAGGCACTGAAGCTTTCTTT.

This rearrangement joins TRBV12-5 to TRBJ1-4; the match to TRBD1 covers 11 bases. V shed 5 bases, J shed 8 bases, and the junction held 4 bases outside the gene matches. The germline V gene has CDR1 LGHNT and CDR2 FRNRAP. The CDR3 sequence is 14 residues long. In DNA form, the CDR3 reads TGTGCTAGTGGTGCGGGACAGGGGGACGAAAAACTGTTTTTT. Encoded protein: CASGAGQGDEKLFF.

The chain combines TRBV11-3 with TRBJ1-1, with 7 bases fitting TRBD1. CDR1 is SGHNT, CDR2 YENEEA, per germline. The trim removed 4 bases at V and 1 base at J, leaving 3 bases unmatched. This CDR3 is built from 14 residues. CDR3 sequence (DNA): TGTGCCAGCAGCTCGGGACAGCCGAACACTGAAGCTTTCTTT. As protein: CASSSGQPNTEAFF.